These 32 T cell receptor beta chains share one sample of origin, sequenced in a study of blood T cell repertoires in COVID-19. Produced via immunoSEQ multiplex PCR; TCRdb's table is partial and in-frame only. The sample holds under 150,000 clones, approximately 84% seen once. The sequencing sample was made of peripheral blood. The source is a man aged 35 to 55 with acute or convalescent COVID-19.

J is TRBJ2-1 and V is TRBV20-1; TRBD2 agrees at 8 bases. CDR1 is DFQATT, CDR2 SNEGSKA, per germline (reference sequence). This CDR3 has 14 residues. The V segment lost 3 bases and the J segment 5 bases; nucleotides outside the gene matches: 6. As DNA, the CDR3 is TGCAGTGCTAGTGACAGCGGGGGAGACAATGAGCAGTTCTTC. The encoded protein is CSASDSGGDNEQFF.

This clone was recorded only once. V and J are TRBV3-1 (or the pseudogene TRBV3-2) and TRBJ2-3, with 7 bases matching TRBD2. The CDR3 loop spans 16 amino acids. CDR1 is LGHDT and CDR2 is YNNKEL in the germline V gene (reference sequence). The ends lost 3 bases at V and 0 bases at J; junction bases unmatched: 6. The CDR3 DNA reads TGTGCCAGCAGCCAGAATAGCGGGCGCAGCACAGATACGCAGTATTTT. Its translation: CASSQNSGRSTDTQYF.

The J gene is TRBJ1-6, the V gene TRBV28; D may be TRBD1 (5 bases). V was trimmed by 7 bases and J by 3 bases, leaving 16 bases between them. Germline assignment: CDR1 MDHEN and CDR2 SYDVKM. The CDR3 has 16 residues. CDR3 nucleotide sequence: TGTGCCAGCATCTGGGGGACTGGCGTCTATAATTCACCCCTCCACTTT. This encodes CASIWGTGVYNSPLHF.

The chain carries TRBV19 and TRBJ2-1; D ambiguous. Germline V gene lookup returns CDR1 LNHDA and CDR2 SQIVND (reference sequence). The CDR3 has 17 residues. V lost 0 bases to trimming and J lost 0 bases, with 12 bases between them. CDR3 region: CASSIDLAGSSYNEQFF. The CDR3 bases are TGTGCCAGTAGTATAGATCTCGCAGGCAGCTCCTACAATGAGCAGTTCTTC.

The chain combines TRBV6-5 with TRBJ1-6, with a tentative D call TRBD1 (5 bases). There are 13 residues in the CDR3. Germline V gene data show CDR1 as MNHEY and CDR2 as SVGAGI. With 8 bases removed from V and 4 bases from J, the gap between germline ends came to 9 bases. This CDR3 is CASRQFYNSPLHF. Written as DNA, the CDR3 is TGTGCCAGCCGACAGTTTTATAATTCACCCCTCCACTTT.

The V call is TRBV29-1, the J call TRBJ1-2; D not certain. V dropped 4 bases and J dropped 4 bases, with 10 bases sitting between them. The length of the CDR3 is 12 residues. Germline V gene sequence: CDR1 SQVTM, CDR2 ANQGSEA. The CDR3, as DNA: TGCAGCGTTGGCGTCGGTACCTATGGCTACACCTTC. Translating it yields CSVGVGTYGYTF.

V and J are TRBV21-1 and TRBJ1-6; the table assigns TRBD1, which was not confirmed against the DNA. TRBV21-1 is labeled a pseudogene. CDR3 size: 17 residues. CDR3 amino acids: CASSAGTGKILNSPLHF. The CDR3 DNA follows: TGTGCCAGCAGCGCTGGGACAGGGAAAATTTTGAATTCACCCCTCCACTTT.

The chain carries TRBV6-6 and TRBJ2-7; D is ambiguous. The V gene lost 10 bases and the J gene lost 5 bases, with 21 bases spanning the gap. CDR1 is MNHNY and CDR2 is SVGAGI in the germline V gene (reference sequence). The CDR3 has 14 residues. CDR3 nucleotide sequence: TGTGCCACCACTTCCGGGTGGGTAAAGAACGAGCAGTACTTC. Its protein product is CATTSGWVKNEQYF.

The V gene is TRBV9, the J gene TRBJ2-5; TRBD2 agrees at 10 bases. The CDR3 is 17 amino acids. Germline V gene lookup returns CDR1 SGDLS and CDR2 YYNGEE. Losses at the gene ends were 0 bases for V and 1 base for J; bases not matched to a gene: 6. CDR3 amino acids: CASSVGSGGGLQETQYF. CDR3 nucleotide sequence: TGTGCCAGCAGCGTAGGAAGCGGGGGGGGTCTCCAAGAGACCCAGTACTTC.

The chain links TRBV19 to TRBJ2-5; 8 bases line up with TRBD2. Germline CDR1 reads LNHDA; CDR2 reads SQIVND (reference sequence). The CDR3 covers 15 residues. With V trimmed by 6 bases and J by 5 bases, 11 bases remained unmatched. CDR3 sequence: CASRGAGAGVETQYF. The CDR3 DNA follows: TGTGCCAGTAGAGGGGCCGGAGCGGGGGTGGAGACCCAGTACTTC.

The chain combines TRBV2 with TRBJ1-1; no reliable D call. This CDR3 spans 14 amino acids. The V and J ends lost 3 bases and 4 bases respectively, with 12 bases between them. Germline V gene sequence: CDR1 SNHLY, CDR2 FYNNEI. CDR3 in amino acids: CASSDPDTTTEAFF. The CDR3 DNA sequence: TGTGCCAGCAGTGATCCGGATACTACCACTGAAGCTTTCTTT.

The V and J genes are TRBV9 and TRBJ1-1, with 7 bases that match TRBD1. V trimming: 5 bases; J trimming: 0 bases; junction bases outside the gene matches: 4. The CDR3 is 14 amino acids. The germline gives CDR1 SGDLS, CDR2 YYNGEE. CDR3 in DNA: TGTGCCAGCAGTAGGGGGACAGTGAACACTGAAGCTTTCTTT. It specifies CASSRGTVNTEAFF.

The J gene is TRBJ1-1, the V gene TRBV27; D remains ambiguous. The germline V gene encodes CDR1 MNHEY and CDR2 SMNVEV (reference sequence). The germline V and J ends were trimmed by 8 bases and 2 bases, with 18 bases remaining between them. The CDR3 covers 15 residues. The CDR3 protein is CASRATFEGNTEAFF. The CDR3 DNA reads TGTGCCAGCCGTGCTACTTTCGAGGGCAACACTGAAGCTTTCTTT.

V gene TRBV30 combines with J gene TRBJ1-1; the match to TRBD1 covers 10 bases. CDR1 is GTSNPN and CDR2 is SVGIG in the germline V gene (reference sequence). The trim removed 4 bases at V and 3 bases at J, leaving 8 bases unmatched. The CDR3 contains 15 residues. The CDR3 DNA reads as TGTGCCTGGACCGCACCGGGACAGGGGCACACTGAAGCTTTCTTT. Translation gives CAWTAPGQGHTEAFF. The whole variable domain, remainder taken from reference TRBV30 and TRBJ1-1, is SQTIHQWPATLVQPVGSPLSLECTVEGTSNPNLYWYRQAAGRGLQLLFYSVGIGQISSEVPQNLSASRPQDRQFILSSKKLLLSDSGFYLCAWTAPGQGHTEAFFGQGTRLTVV.

The chain combines TRBV4-3 with TRBJ2-7; 9 bases agree with TRBD1. CDR1 and CDR2 from the germline V gene are LGHNA and YSLEER. Trimming removed 0 bases from V and 5 bases from J; junction bases left unmatched: 8. The CDR3 covers 16 residues. CDR3 coding DNA: TGCGCCAGCAGCCAAGACGGGTGGACAGGGGCGAACGAGCAGTACTTC. It specifies CASSQDGWTGANEQYF.

This clone was seen more than once but under ten times. The chain uses TRBV6-5 and TRBJ2-2, with D unresolved. Germline V gene data show CDR1 as MNHEY and CDR2 as SVGAGI. The CDR3 spans 14 residues. Trimming took 2 bases from V and 2 from J, leaving 6 bases between them. In DNA, the CDR3 is TGTGCCAGCAGTTACCTAATTAACACCGGGGAGCTGTTTTTT. Protein product: CASSYLINTGELFF.

The chain is built from TRBV5-1 and TRBJ1-1, with D unresolved. The germline gives CDR1 SGHRS, CDR2 YFSETQ. Trimming removed 4 bases at V and 3 bases at J, with 16 bases between. CDR3 size: 15 residues. The CDR3 sequence: CASSALSIEDTEAFF. DNA for the CDR3: TGCGCCAGCAGCGCCCTTTCCATAGAGGACACTGAAGCTTTCTTT.

The rearrangement links TRBV2 to TRBJ1-3; possible D gene TRBD1, 5 bases. The CDR3 runs to 16 residues. Trimming took 4 bases from V and 0 from J, leaving 13 bases between them. Germline CDR1 SNHLY, CDR2 FYNNEI. CDR3 coding DNA: TGTGCCAGCAGTGTTCAGGGAATACCCTCTGGAAACACCATATATTTT. It is translated as CASSVQGIPSGNTIYF.

V and J are TRBV4-1 and TRBJ2-1; TRBD1 agrees at 9 bases. Germline values: CDR1 MGHRA, CDR2 YSYEKL. The CDR3 totals 17 residues. The ends lost 3 bases at V and 7 bases at J; junction bases unmatched: 13. CDR3 protein: CASSQATQGALGNEQFF. The CDR3 coding sequence is TGCGCCAGCAGCCAGGCCACACAGGGGGCACTCGGAAATGAGCAGTTCTTC.

The J gene is TRBJ1-1, the V gene TRBV5-5; D gene ambiguous. The V gene's germline CDR1 is SGHKS and CDR2 YYEKEE (reference sequence). Trimming stripped 2 bases from V and 3 bases from J, with 8 bases between. This CDR3 contains 13 residues. Here the CDR3 DNA reads TGTGCCAGCAGCTTAATAGGAGACACTGAAGCTTTCTTT. Protein product: CASSLIGDTEAFF.

The chain uses TRBV5-6 and TRBJ2-3; 7 bases are a match to TRBD1. V was clipped by 3 bases and J by 3 bases; unmatched bases: 7. The CDR3 has 15 amino acids. From germline, CDR1 is SGHDT and CDR2 YYEEEE. CDR3 in amino acids: CASSSLGQITDTQYF. CDR3 DNA sequence: TGTGCCAGCAGCTCATTGGGACAGATTACAGATACGCAGTATTTT.

The chain uses TRBV24-1 and TRBJ2-1; 9 positions match TRBD2. Germline V gene sequence: CDR1 KGHDR, CDR2 SFDVKD. V was clipped by 0 bases and J by 16 bases; unmatched bases: 9. This CDR3 is built from 14 residues. CDR3 nucleotide sequence: TGTGCCACCAGTGATTTGACGGCGGGGGGGCCTACCTTCTTC. This encodes CATSDLTAGGPTFF.

The chain is built from TRBV30 and TRBJ2-1, with 9 bases lining up with TRBD2. Germline V gene sequence: CDR1 GTSNPN, CDR2 SVGIG (reference sequence). The CDR3 length is 12 residues. V gave up 2 bases and J gave up 14 bases; unmatched junction bases: 7. For the CDR3, the DNA is TGTGCCTGGAGTTTGGGACTAGCCGCAGAGTTCTTC. It yields the protein CAWSLGLAAEFF.

The V and J genes are TRBV3-1 (or the pseudogene TRBV3-2) and TRBJ2-3; TRBD2 matches at 9 bases. Germline assignment: CDR1 LGHDT and CDR2 YNNKEL (reference sequence). Trimming took 6 bases from V and 5 from J; bases not matched to a gene: 3. The CDR3 is 13 residues long. CDR3 DNA sequence: TGTGCCAGCAGAGGACTAGCGCTAGATACGCAGTATTTT. Its translation is CASRGLALDTQYF.

This rearrangement joins TRBV6-4 to TRBJ1-6; TRBD1 is a possible D gene (5 bases). CDR1 is MRHNA and CDR2 is SNTAGT in the germline V gene. Trimming removed 11 bases at V and 6 bases at J, with 11 bases between. The CDR3 covers 12 residues. The CDR3 spells CAQDSCNSPLHF. As DNA, the CDR3 is TGTGCCCAAGACAGTTGTAATTCACCCCTCCACTTT.

This chain connects TRBV7-6 to TRBJ2-7; TRBD2 matches 11 bases. Trimming at V came to 3 bases and at J to 0 bases, leaving 1 base not matched to a gene. CDR1 and CDR2 from the germline V gene are SGHVS and FNYEAQ. There are 15 residues in the CDR3. The DNA for the CDR3 is TGTGCCAGCAGCTTTAGCGGGGGGGCCTCCTACGAGCAGTACTTC. Amino acids: CASSFSGGASYEQYF.

The V and J genes are TRBV7-9 and TRBJ2-2; 7 bases align to TRBD1. Germline CDR1 reads SEHNR; CDR2 reads FQNEAQ (reference sequence). J was trimmed by 7 bases and V by 1 base; bases with no gene match: 9. This CDR3 is built from 16 residues. As DNA, the CDR3 is TGTGCCAGCAGCTTAGATAGGGGGCTTCGTGGCGGGGAGCTGTTTTTT. It codes for CASSLDRGLRGGELFF.

The CDR3 here is CASSFGERSDTQYF. CDR3 sequence (DNA): TGCGCCAGCAGTTTCGGTGAGCGCTCAGATACGCAGTATTTT. The chain is built from TRBV10-1 and TRBJ2-3; the D is unclear. Trimming stripped 5 bases from V and 4 bases from J, with 13 bases between. The CDR3 is made up of 14 amino acids. Per the germline V gene, CDR1 is WNHNN and CDR2 is SYGVQD (reference sequence).

The chain couples TRBV6-5 to TRBJ1-2; TRBD1 matches at 7 bases. This CDR3 region has 13 residues. With 7 bases clipped from V and 2 bases from J, the junction kept 4 bases outside the gene matches. Germline V gives CDR1 MNHEY, CDR2 SVGAGI. The CDR3 region has the DNA TGTGCCAGCACCCGGGACAGCAACTATGGCTACACCTTC. It translates to CASTRDSNYGYTF.

The chain couples TRBV10-3 to TRBJ2-5; the match to TRBD2 covers 7 bases. The germline V gene has CDR1 ENHRY and CDR2 SYGVKD. The CDR3 sequence is 18 residues long. With 0 bases clipped from V and 2 bases from J, the junction kept 12 bases outside the gene matches. CDR3 residues: CAISESSPGGLVQETQYF. The CDR3 nucleotides are TGTGCCATCAGTGAGTCGAGCCCCGGAGGACTAGTTCAAGAGACCCAGTACTTC.

The chain couples TRBV19 to TRBJ1-6, with unresolved D. Trimming stripped 4 bases from V and 6 bases from J, with 7 bases between. CDR1 is LNHDA, CDR2 SQIVND, per germline (reference sequence). The CDR3 spans 13 residues. The CDR3 coding sequence is TGTGCCAGTAGTAGATTAGCTAATTCACCCCTCCACTTT. Translating gives CASSRLANSPLHF.

This CDR3 reads CASSTASYNEQFF. In DNA, the CDR3 is TGTGCCAGTAGCACAGCCTCCTACAATGAGCAGTTCTTC. The chain is built from TRBV19 and TRBJ2-1; D remains ambiguous. The CDR3 totals 13 residues. Trimming removed 6 bases at V and 0 bases at J, with 6 bases between. The germline V gene has CDR1 LNHDA and CDR2 SQIVND (reference sequence).